This passage covers 30 T cell receptor beta chains from one sample sequenced in a study of cytomegalovirus exposure and HLA in healthy donors. A multiplex PCR was run with 60 Vbeta primers and 13 Jbeta primers. Sequenced by immunoSEQ multiplex PCR; TCRdb stores in-frame clones only, minus some. The sample lists about 100,000 clones, around 85% seen once, with 2% to 2.5% in the top ten. Sequencing was performed on PBMCs. The receptors here all came from a man younger than 40 in good health and CMV-seronegative.

The J gene is TRBJ1-6, the V gene TRBV9, with TRBD1 matching over 8 bases. Germline-derived CDR1 and CDR2 are SGDLS and YYNGEE. J gave up 2 bases and V 3 bases, and 1 base lay outside the gene matches. The CDR3 runs 15 residues. The chain's CDR3 is CASSAGGPYNSPLHF. CDR3 nucleotide sequence: TGTGCCAGCAGCGCAGGGGGCCCCTATAATTCACCCCTCCACTTT.

The rearrangement joins TRBV6-5 to TRBJ1-2, with a tentative D call TRBD1 (5 bases). The CDR3 loop spans 12 amino acids. V dropped 7 bases and J dropped 0 bases, with 6 bases sitting between them. Germline CDR1 MNHEY, CDR2 SVGAGI. For the CDR3, the DNA is TGTGCCAGCACAGGGTCTAACTATGGCTACACCTTC. Its translation is CASTGSNYGYTF.

V usage is TRBV2 and J usage is TRBJ1-2; TRBD1 is a possible D gene (5 bases). Germline V gene lookup returns CDR1 SNHLY and CDR2 FYNNEI. V was shortened by 2 bases and J by 4 bases, with 8 bases between the two germline ends. The CDR3 is 13 residues long. In nucleotides, the CDR3 is TGTGCCAGCAGTGAACTCAGGGTCTATGGCTACACCTTC. This sequence encodes CASSELRVYGYTF. Variable domain in full (rest from reference TRBV2 and TRBJ1-2): EPEVTQTPSHQVTQMGQEVILRCVPISNHLYFYWYRQILGQKVEFLVSFYNNEISEKSEIFDDQFSVERPDGSNFTLKIRSTKLEDSAMYFCASSELRVYGYTFGSGTRLTVV.

This chain joins TRBV7-6 and TRBJ1-6, with 9 bases aligning to TRBD1. The germline CDR1 and CDR2 sequences are SGHVS and FNYEAQ. The CDR3 loop spans 17 amino acids. With V trimmed by 5 bases and J by 4 bases, 9 bases remained unmatched. CDR3 sequence reads: CASSDARTGVYNSPLHF. The CDR3 DNA reads TGTGCCAGCAGCGACGCCAGGACAGGGGTTTATAATTCACCCCTCCACTTT. Based on the CDR3 plus reference TRBV7-6 and TRBJ1-6, the full variable domain is GAGVSQSPRYKVTKRGQDVALRCDPISGHVSLYWYRQALGQGPEFLTYFNYEAQQDKSGLPNDRFSAERPEGSISTLTIQRTEQRDSAMYRCASSDARTGVYNSPLHFGNGTRLTVT.

The J gene is TRBJ2-5, the V gene TRBV5-4; 8 bases match TRBD2. There are 17 residues in the CDR3. Trimming took 4 bases from V and 5 from J; bases not matched to a gene: 16. CDR1 is SGHNT and CDR2 is YYREEE in the germline V gene (reference sequence). DNA of the CDR3: TGTGCCAGCAGCGGCGAGGGTAGCGGGATACTTAGGGAGACCCAGTACTTC. This translates into CASSGEGSGILRETQYF.

This rearrangement joins TRBV6-1 to TRBJ2-3; 8 bases map to TRBD2. V shed 6 bases and J 1 base; nucleotides not matched to a gene: 3. CDR1 and CDR2 (germline): MNHNS, SASEGT. CDR3 length: 14 amino acids. The CDR3 nucleotides read TGTGCCAGCAGACCCGGGGGGGGCACAGATACGCAGTATTTT. Translated: CASRPGGGTDTQYF.

Note on this clone: Sequence at one end of the junction differs from germline and may be a read error. Additional DNA sequences in this sample encode the identical CDR3. The rearrangement uses TRBV30 and TRBJ2-2; no clear D gene. Germline lookup yields CDR1 GTSNPN and CDR2 SVGIG (reference sequence). This CDR3 has 14 amino acids. CDR3 nucleotides: TGCGCCTGGAGTCCGCGGCCGCTCGCCGGGGAGCTGTTTTTT. Translating it yields CAWSPRPLAGELFF. Supplemented by reference TRBV30 and TRBJ2-2, the full variable domain reads SQTIHQWPATLVQPVGSPLSLECTVEGTSNPNLYWYRQAAGRGLQLLFYSVGIGQISSEVPQNLSASRPQDRQFILSSKKLLLSDSGFYLCAWSPRPLAGELFFGEGSRLTVL.

V is TRBV4-1 and J is TRBJ2-5, with 7 bases that match TRBD2. The V segment lost 5 bases and the J segment 5 bases; nucleotides outside the gene matches: 11. The CDR3 spans 15 residues. In germline, CDR1 is MGHRA, CDR2 YSYEKL. The CDR3 region is CASSKTGASGETQYF. As DNA, the CDR3 is TGCGCCAGCAGCAAAACGGGAGCTAGCGGTGAGACCCAGTACTTC.

The chain employs TRBV9 and TRBJ1-6, with a tentative D call TRBD1 (6 bases). Germline V lookup: CDR1 SGDLS, CDR2 YYNGEE. This CDR3 contains 17 residues. Trimming pared 4 bases from V and 10 bases from J, leaving 24 bases between. The CDR3 spells CASSTSPGPGVGSPLHF. CDR3 DNA: TGTGCCAGCAGCACGTCACCCGGGCCAGGGGTAGGATCACCCCTCCACTTT.

The chain has TRBV18 and TRBJ1-1, with D possibly being TRBD1 (5 bases). Germline loops: CDR1 KGHSH, CDR2 LQKENI. This CDR3 has 14 amino acids. The ends were cut back, 3 bases at V and 5 bases at J, with 13 bases in the middle. The CDR3 loop reads CASSPSRGDTEAFF. The CDR3 DNA reads TGTGCCAGCTCACCCTCCCGGGGGGATACTGAAGCTTTCTTT.

The V and J genes are TRBV4-1 and TRBJ2-7; D gene uncertain. The germline V gene has CDR1 MGHRA and CDR2 YSYEKL. The CDR3 contains 14 residues. Deletions cut 0 bases from V and 7 bases from J, with 13 bases between. CDR3: CASSQDMERPEQYF. DNA for the CDR3: TGCGCCAGCAGCCAAGACATGGAGCGTCCTGAGCAGTACTTC.

The chain recombines TRBV18 with TRBJ1-4, with 7 bases lining up with TRBD1. The V and J ends lost 6 bases and 5 bases, in that order; junction bases with no gene match: 3. From germline, CDR1 is KGHSH and CDR2 LQKENI. The CDR3 is made up of 13 amino acids. The CDR3 sequence: CASSQQGNEKLFF. DNA for the CDR3: TGTGCCAGCTCTCAACAGGGGAATGAAAAACTGTTTTTT.

V and J are TRBV2 and TRBJ2-1; possibly TRBD1 for D (6 bases). Trimming cost V 0 bases and J 3 bases, with 12 bases left between them. The CDR3 extends over 16 amino acids. Germline CDR1 and CDR2: SNHLY and FYNNEI. CDR3 amino acids: CASSEALQDSYNEQFF. The CDR3 nucleotides read TGTGCCAGCAGTGAAGCGCTTCAGGACAGCTACAATGAGCAGTTCTTC.

This sequence joins TRBV6-1 and TRBJ2-4; D not certain. Germline values: CDR1 MNHNS, CDR2 SASEGT. The CDR3 totals 12 residues. Trimming removed 8 bases from V and 8 bases from J, with 13 bases in between. The CDR3 DNA reads TGTGCCAGCTCTTCGGGTTTAGACATTCAGTACTTC. Translated: CASSSGLDIQYF.

The CDR3 region is CASKRTGKETQYF. CDR3 nucleotide sequence: TGTGCCAGTAAAAGAACAGGGAAAGAGACCCAGTACTTC. V is TRBV19 and J is TRBJ2-5, with D maybe TRBD1 (6 bases). The germline V gene has CDR1 LNHDA and CDR2 SQIVND (reference sequence). The CDR3 runs 13 residues. The germline V and J ends were trimmed by 7 bases and 3 bases, with 12 bases remaining between them.

This rearrangement joins TRBV6-4 to TRBJ2-3, with D maybe TRBD2 (6 bases). CDR1 and CDR2 (germline): MRHNA, SNTAGT. The CDR3 is 14 amino acids. Trimming stripped 3 bases from V and 2 bases from J, with 9 bases between. The CDR3 spells CASSEGEDTDTQYF. As DNA, the CDR3 is TGTGCCAGCAGTGAGGGGGAGGACACAGATACGCAGTATTTT.

The chain uses TRBV11-2 and TRBJ2-5; perhaps TRBD2 as D (6 bases). CDR1 is SGHAT, CDR2 FQNNGV, per germline. The V gene lost 1 base and the J gene lost 3 bases, with 15 bases spanning the gap. There are 16 residues in the CDR3. The CDR3 coding sequence is TGTGCCAGCAGCTTAGGATGGAGGGGACGGGAAGAGACCCAGTACTTC. Residues: CASSLGWRGREETQYF.

The chain links TRBV18 to TRBJ1-1; the D is unclear. The germline gives CDR1 KGHSH, CDR2 LQKENI. This CDR3 spans 14 amino acids. V shed 6 bases and J shed 1 base, with 12 bases lying between them. This CDR3 is CASSHGYRNTEAFF. The CDR3 DNA reads as TGTGCCAGCTCCCACGGGTACCGGAACACTGAAGCTTTCTTT.

V and J are TRBV5-4 and TRBJ2-1; TRBD2 matches 7 bases. Trimming took 4 bases from V and 8 from J; bases not matched to a gene: 9. Germline CDR1 SGHNT, CDR2 YYREEE (reference sequence). CDR3 length: 14 residues. The CDR3 protein is CASSQQAGVYEQFF. The CDR3 DNA is TGTGCCAGCAGCCAGCAGGCGGGGGTCTATGAGCAGTTCTTC.

The chain is built from TRBV6-5 and TRBJ2-5; 11 nucleotides match TRBD1. This CDR3 region has 16 residues. V lost 0 bases to trimming and J lost 4 bases; unmatched junction nucleotides: 4. Germline CDR1 and CDR2: MNHEY and SVGAGI. The CDR3 region is CASSYSDRGRGETQYF. CDR3 bases: TGTGCCAGCAGTTACTCGGACAGGGGGCGCGGAGAGACCCAGTACTTC.

This sequence joins TRBV9 and TRBJ2-4, with D maybe TRBD1 (7 bases). This CDR3 has 12 residues. With 3 bases removed from V and 9 bases from J, the gap between germline ends came to 10 bases. The germline V gene has CDR1 SGDLS and CDR2 YYNGEE. CDR3 residues: CASSGQGGIQYF. The DNA for the CDR3 is TGTGCCAGCAGCGGCCAGGGGGGCATTCAGTACTTC.

The V and J genes are TRBV10-1 and TRBJ2-3; 9 bases are a match to TRBD2. The trim removed 4 bases at V and 6 bases at J, leaving 5 bases unmatched. The CDR3 totals 14 residues. Germline CDR1 WNHNN, CDR2 SYGVQD (reference sequence). The CDR3 nucleotides are TGCGCCAGCAGTGGAAGCGGGGGGTCCGATACGCAGTATTTT. Residues: CASSGSGGSDTQYF.

About this clone: Given the absence of the conserved phenylalanine or tryptophan at the CDR3 end, a read error is likely. V gene TRBV6-5 combines with J gene TRBJ1-2, with D possibly being TRBD1 (5 bases). The CDR3 extends over 14 amino acids. V lost 5 bases and J 7 bases, leaving 17 bases between the germline ends. The germline gives CDR1 MNHEY, CDR2 SVGAGI. The chain's CDR3 is CASSPPGITLGYTV. The CDR3 DNA sequence: TGTGCCAGCAGTCCTCCAGGGATCACCCTTGGCTACACCGTC.

The chain carries TRBV5-6 and TRBJ2-1; 8 bases match TRBD1. The trim removed 3 bases at V and 5 bases at J, leaving 10 bases unmatched. This CDR3 contains 16 residues. Germline CDR1 and CDR2: SGHDT and YYEEEE. The CDR3 loop reads CASSSTSDREDNEQFF. In nucleotides, the CDR3 is TGTGCCAGCAGCTCAACTTCGGACAGGGAGGACAATGAGCAGTTCTTC.

The chain has TRBV6-5 and TRBJ1-2, with D maybe TRBD1 (6 bases). The CDR3 covers 13 residues. The germline V gene encodes CDR1 MNHEY and CDR2 SVGAGI. The V end lost 6 bases, the J end lost 5 bases, and 13 bases lay between the germline ends. CDR3 protein: CASSTPQGYGYTF. The CDR3 DNA follows: TGTGCCAGCAGCACCCCACAGGGTTATGGCTACACCTTC.

A remark on this clone: This CDR3 is also generated by other DNA sequences in the sample. CDR3 in amino acids: CASSPTGTGGEQYF. In DNA, the CDR3 is TGTGCCAGCAGTCCTACCGGGACAGGCGGCGAGCAGTACTTC. The genes are TRBV6-5 and TRBJ2-7; 8 bases fit TRBD1. The CDR3 runs to 14 residues. Germline loops: CDR1 MNHEY, CDR2 SVGAGI. The ends lost 5 bases at V and 6 bases at J; junction bases unmatched: 9.

The chain links TRBV30 to TRBJ1-2; no clear D. Germline V gives CDR1 GTSNPN, CDR2 SVGIG (reference sequence). Trimming shortened V by 2 bases and J by 8 bases, and 9 bases separated the two germline ends. The CDR3 sequence is 11 residues long. In nucleotides, the CDR3 is TGTGCCTGGAGTTCAGGCAGAGGCTACACCTTC. This encodes CAWSSGRGYTF.

The CDR3 DNA sequence: TGTGCCAGCAGCCAATTCGAGGGTGTCAGACTCTCTGGAAACACCATATATTTT. Its protein is CASSQFEGVRLSGNTIYF. This chain uses TRBV14 with TRBJ1-3; no clear D gene. Trimming took off 2 bases at V and 0 bases at J, with 17 bases between the two ends. This CDR3 is built from 18 residues. Per the germline V gene, CDR1 is SGHDN and CDR2 is FVKESK.

This clone was picked up a small number of times. The rearrangement uses TRBV5-1 and TRBJ1-1; the match to TRBD1 covers 7 bases. Germline lookup yields CDR1 SGHRS and CDR2 YFSETQ. This CDR3 region has 16 residues. V was pared by 0 bases and J by 0 bases, with 5 bases of the junction left unmatched. CDR3 amino acids: CASSLAGQSMNTEAFF. The DNA of the CDR3 is TGCGCCAGCAGCTTGGCGGGACAGAGCATGAACACTGAAGCTTTCTTT.

The rearrangement uses TRBV6-5 and TRBJ2-3, with D possibly matching TRBD2 (6 bases). The CDR3 covers 12 residues. With 6 bases removed from V and 4 bases from J, the gap between germline ends came to 8 bases. Germline V gene data show CDR1 as MNHEY and CDR2 as SVGAGI. Here the CDR3 reads CASRRRADTQYF. As DNA, the CDR3 is TGTGCCAGCAGAAGGAGGGCAGATACGCAGTATTTT.